Listed below are T cell receptor beta chains from one sample, sequenced in a study of chemoradiotherapy in HPV16-positive cancers. Using immunoSEQ multiplex PCR, the repertoire was profiled, and TCRdb retains in-frame clones only, with some absent. The sample comprises fewer than 25,000 clones, more than 90% of which are singletons, and about a sixth rests with the top ten. The input for sequencing was blood, taken from a patient who underwent chemoradiotherapy. Receptors were obtained from a human donor with HPV-associated anogenital cancer. The CDR3 runs from the conserved cysteine through the conserved F or W.

V gene: TRBV13
J gene: TRBJ2-5
CDR3 protein: CASSLGEGQAETQYF

V gene: TRBV4-3
J gene: TRBJ2-2
CDR3 protein: CASSQEIQTGSTGELFF

V gene: TRBV19
J gene: TRBJ2-2
CDR3 protein: CATRQDNTGELFF

V gene: TRBV18
J gene: TRBJ2-5
CDR3 protein: CASSPGGETQYF

V gene: TRBV6-5
J gene: TRBJ1-2
CDR3 protein: CASSYLKGFNYGYTF

V gene: TRBV7-2
J gene: TRBJ1-4
CDR3 protein: CASSLSGRGRTNEKLFF

V gene: TRBV7-6
J gene: TRBJ2-3
CDR3 protein: CASSSRTGGTDTQYF

V gene: TRBV15
J gene: TRBJ1-4
CDR3 protein: CATSRGGTASEKLFF

V gene: TRBV25-1
J gene: TRBJ1-2
CDR3 protein: CASSERQGGMEYTF

V gene: TRBV6-5
J gene: TRBJ2-5
CDR3 protein: CASSRGQFATQYF

V gene: TRBV7-9
J gene: TRBJ2-7
CDR3 protein: CASSLSPGLAGPYEQYF

V gene: TRBV5-4
J gene: TRBJ2-1
CDR3 protein: CASSFGPSGVNEQFF

V gene: TRBV9
J gene: TRBJ2-2
CDR3 protein: CASSPFRGLANTGELFF

V gene: TRBV6-1
J gene: TRBJ1-2
CDR3 protein: CATADRYYGYTF

V gene: TRBV9
J gene: TRBJ2-1
CDR3 protein: CASSVELGEQFF

V gene: TRBV6-1
J gene: TRBJ2-7
CDR3 protein: CASSEGTGGFYEQYF

V gene: TRBV11-3
J gene: TRBJ2-7
CDR3 protein: CASSLVPGYEQYF

V gene: TRBV14
J gene: TRBJ1-4
CDR3 protein: CASSQVYGLNEKLFF

V gene: TRBV7-2
J gene: TRBJ1-1
CDR3 protein: CASSFAEAFF

V gene: TRBV12-5
J gene: TRBJ2-5
CDR3 protein: CASGLVLVGAETQYF

V gene: TRBV7-2
J gene: TRBJ1-1
CDR3 protein: CASSPRLKGSNTEAFF

V gene: TRBV15
J gene: TRBJ2-7
CDR3 protein: CATSRLLAGDSYEQYF

V gene: TRBV7-9
J gene: TRBJ2-3
CDR3 protein: CASSSRGGVSTDTQYF

V gene: TRBV7-9
J gene: TRBJ1-1
CDR3 protein: CASSSSLGGKGTEAFF

V gene: TRBV5-5
J gene: TRBJ1-2
CDR3 protein: CASSRGQKPNNYGYTF

V gene: TRBV6-6
J gene: TRBJ2-3
CDR3 protein: CASSTTDTQYF

V gene: TRBV28
J gene: TRBJ1-6
CDR3 protein: CASRDTGTGNSPLHF

V gene: TRBV11-2
J gene: TRBJ2-1
CDR3 protein: CASSLLSGAYNEQFF

V gene: TRBV6-1
J gene: TRBJ2-2
CDR3 protein: CASLLAGVGGELFF

V gene: TRBV18
J gene: TRBJ1-2
CDR3 protein: CASSLNRGNGYTF

V gene: TRBV6-1
J gene: TRBJ1-5
CDR3 protein: CASSGRTVGNQPQHF

V gene: TRBV5-1
J gene: TRBJ1-4
CDR3 protein: CASSLRTGVGEKLFF

V gene: TRBV18
J gene: TRBJ2-2
CDR3 protein: CASSPPLGGGGTGELFF

V gene: TRBV7-2
J gene: TRBJ2-1
CDR3 protein: CASSLGPSSNEQFF

V gene: TRBV28
J gene: TRBJ2-7
CDR3 protein: CASRSGQGGREQYF

V gene: TRBV19
J gene: TRBJ2-1
CDR3 protein: CASSNLDEQFF

V gene: TRBV7-9
J gene: TRBJ1-4
CDR3 protein: CASSSSVRGIHEKLFF

V gene: TRBV7-6
J gene: TRBJ2-4
CDR3 protein: CASSTLRDSKNIQYF

V gene: TRBV9
J gene: TRBJ1-2
CDR3 protein: CASSPRGSGSSYGYTF

V gene: TRBV19
J gene: TRBJ2-3
CDR3 protein: CGTGWGTDTQYF

V gene: TRBV7-9
J gene: TRBJ2-7
CDR3 protein: CASSLGVGLTYEQYF

V gene: TRBV18
J gene: TRBJ1-1
CDR3 protein: CASSPGTEAFF

V gene: TRBV7-2
J gene: TRBJ2-7
CDR3 protein: CASSSTGVISYEQYF

V gene: TRBV11-3
J gene: TRBJ2-1
CDR3 protein: CASSLASVNEQFF

V gene: TRBV7-8
J gene: TRBJ2-7
CDR3 protein: CASSLEFRGQEQYF

V gene: TRBV7-2
J gene: TRBJ2-7
CDR3 protein: CASSRFGGTYEQYF

V gene: TRBV7-2
J gene: TRBJ2-3
CDR3 protein: CASSRGGEDTDTQYF

V gene: TRBV5-5
J gene: TRBJ2-1
CDR3 protein: CASSLGTLGGGEQFF

V gene: TRBV27
J gene: TRBJ2-1
CDR3 protein: CASSFSGIRGPNEQFF

V gene: TRBV4-1
J gene: TRBJ1-5
CDR3 protein: CASSQDLPFPTNQPQHF

V gene: TRBV5-1
J gene: TRBJ2-1
CDR3 protein: CASSLGGPYNEQFF

V gene: TRBV28
J gene: TRBJ2-5
CDR3 protein: CARVTSGRGETQYF

V gene: TRBV7-6
J gene: TRBJ2-7
CDR3 protein: CASSLEGGTGAWEQYF

V gene: TRBV6-4
J gene: TRBJ2-1
CDR3 protein: CASSDFERKMGNEQFF

V gene: TRBV29-1
J gene: TRBJ1-4
CDR3 protein: CSVRGDRANEKLFF

V gene: TRBV18
J gene: TRBJ1-5
CDR3 protein: CASSPQVGGDQPQHF

V gene: TRBV5-1
J gene: TRBJ2-1
CDR3 protein: CASSLALTEQFF

V gene: TRBV6-6
J gene: TRBJ1-1
CDR3 protein: CASGQMNTEAFF

V gene: TRBV5-4
J gene: TRBJ2-1
CDR3 protein: CASSSSGVQLHEQFF

V gene: TRBV2
J gene: TRBJ2-1
CDR3 protein: CASSRTSANEQFF